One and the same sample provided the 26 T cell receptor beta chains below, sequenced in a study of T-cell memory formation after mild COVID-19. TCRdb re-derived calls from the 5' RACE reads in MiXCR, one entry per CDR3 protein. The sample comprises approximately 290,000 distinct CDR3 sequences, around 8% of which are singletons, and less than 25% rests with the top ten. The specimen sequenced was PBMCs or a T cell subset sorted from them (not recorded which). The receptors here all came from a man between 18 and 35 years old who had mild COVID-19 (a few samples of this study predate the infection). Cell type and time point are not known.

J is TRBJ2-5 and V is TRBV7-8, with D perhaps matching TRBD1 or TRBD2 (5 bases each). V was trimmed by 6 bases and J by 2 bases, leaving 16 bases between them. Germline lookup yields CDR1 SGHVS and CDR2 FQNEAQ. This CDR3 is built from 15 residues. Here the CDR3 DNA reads TGTGCCAGCAGAATGAGGCAGAGGGGACAAGAGACCCAGTACTTC. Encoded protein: CASRMRQRGQETQYF.

This chain's CDR3 is CASSPRGRGSGNTIYF. The CDR3 nucleotides read TGTGCCAGCAGCCCGAGGGGTCGGGGCTCTGGAAACACCATATATTTT. This chain connects TRBV5-6 to TRBJ1-3; D possibly corresponds to TRBD1 (5 bases). Deletions cut 4 bases from V and 0 bases from J, with 14 bases between. The CDR3 runs to 16 residues. Germline CDR1 SGHDT, CDR2 YYEEEE.

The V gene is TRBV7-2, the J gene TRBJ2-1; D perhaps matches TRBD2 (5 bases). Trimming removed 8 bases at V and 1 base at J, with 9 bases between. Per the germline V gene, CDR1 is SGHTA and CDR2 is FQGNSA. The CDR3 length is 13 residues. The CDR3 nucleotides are TGTGCCAGCGCGGGTTTGTCCTACAATGAGCAGTTCTTC. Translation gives CASAGLSYNEQFF. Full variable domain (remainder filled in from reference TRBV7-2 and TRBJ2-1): GAGVSQSPSNKVTEKGKDVELRCDPISGHTALYWYRQSLGQGLEFLIYFQGNSAPDKSGLPSDRFSAERTGGSVSTLTIQRTQQEDSAVYLCASAGLSYNEQFFGPGTRLTVL.

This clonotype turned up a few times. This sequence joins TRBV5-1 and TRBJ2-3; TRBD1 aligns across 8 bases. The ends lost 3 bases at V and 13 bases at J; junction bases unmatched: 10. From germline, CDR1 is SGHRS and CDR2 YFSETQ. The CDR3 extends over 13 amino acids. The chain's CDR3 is CASSSETGGSKYF. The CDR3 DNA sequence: TGCGCCAGCAGCTCGGAAACAGGGGGGTCCAAGTATTTT.

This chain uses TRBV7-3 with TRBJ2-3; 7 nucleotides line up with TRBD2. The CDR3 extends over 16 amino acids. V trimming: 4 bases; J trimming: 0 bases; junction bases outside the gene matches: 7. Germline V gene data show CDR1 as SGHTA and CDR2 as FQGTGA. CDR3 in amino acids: CASSSPSGISTDTQYF. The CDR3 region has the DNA TGTGCCAGCAGCTCCCCTAGCGGAATTAGCACAGATACGCAGTATTTT. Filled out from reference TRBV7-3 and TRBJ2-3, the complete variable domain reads GAGVSQTPSNKVTEKGKYVELRCDPISGHTALYWYRQSLGQGPEFLIYFQGTGAADDSGLPNDRFFAVRPEGSVSTLKIQRTERGDSAVYLCASSSPSGISTDTQYFGPGTRLTVL.

CDR3 sequence: CASSEYSNQPQHF. The CDR3 DNA reads TGTGCCAGCAGCGAATACAGCAATCAGCCCCAGCATTTT. J is TRBJ1-5 and V is TRBV7-9, with D unresolved. V was trimmed by 5 bases and J by 1 base, leaving 6 bases between them. Germline CDR1 and CDR2: SEHNR and FQNEAQ (reference sequence). The CDR3 is 13 residues long.

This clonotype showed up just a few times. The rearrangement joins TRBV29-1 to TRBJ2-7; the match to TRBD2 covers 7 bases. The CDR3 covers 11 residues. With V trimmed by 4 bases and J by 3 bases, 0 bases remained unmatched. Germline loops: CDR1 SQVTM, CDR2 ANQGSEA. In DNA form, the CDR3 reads TGCAGCGTTGGGGACTACTACGAGCAGTACTTC. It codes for CSVGDYYEQYF.

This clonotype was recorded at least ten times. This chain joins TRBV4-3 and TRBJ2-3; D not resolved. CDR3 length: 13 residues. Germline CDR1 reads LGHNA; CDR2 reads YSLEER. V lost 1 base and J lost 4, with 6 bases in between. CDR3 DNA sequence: TGCGCCAGCAGCCAAGGACCGGCAGATACGCAGTATTTT. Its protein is CASSQGPADTQYF.

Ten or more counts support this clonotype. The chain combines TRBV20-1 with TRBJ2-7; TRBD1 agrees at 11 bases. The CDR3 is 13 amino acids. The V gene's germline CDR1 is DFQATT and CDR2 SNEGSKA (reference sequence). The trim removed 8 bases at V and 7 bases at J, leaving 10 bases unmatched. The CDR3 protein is CSTYSGQGVEQYF. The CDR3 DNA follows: TGCAGTACATACTCGGGACAGGGGGTAGAGCAGTACTTC.

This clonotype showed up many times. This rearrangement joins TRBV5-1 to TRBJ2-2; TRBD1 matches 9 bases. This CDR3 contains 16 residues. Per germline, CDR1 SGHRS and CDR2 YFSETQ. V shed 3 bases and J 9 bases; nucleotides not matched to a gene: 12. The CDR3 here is CASSYLGQGIVRELFF. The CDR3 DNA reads TGCGCCAGCAGCTACCTTGGACAGGGGATAGTCCGGGAGCTGTTTTTT.

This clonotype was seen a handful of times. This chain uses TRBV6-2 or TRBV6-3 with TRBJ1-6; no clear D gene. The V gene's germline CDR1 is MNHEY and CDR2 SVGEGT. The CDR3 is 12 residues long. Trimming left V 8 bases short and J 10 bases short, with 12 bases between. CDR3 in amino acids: CASARERSPLHF. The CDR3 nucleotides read TGTGCCAGCGCACGGGAAAGGTCACCCCTCCACTTT.

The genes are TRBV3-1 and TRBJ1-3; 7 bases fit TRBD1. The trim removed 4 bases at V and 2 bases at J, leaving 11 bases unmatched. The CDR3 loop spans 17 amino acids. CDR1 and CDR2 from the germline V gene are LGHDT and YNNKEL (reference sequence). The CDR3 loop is CASSRYQGGIAGNTIYF. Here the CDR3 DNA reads TGTGCCAGCAGCCGCTACCAAGGGGGCATCGCTGGAAACACCATATATTTT.

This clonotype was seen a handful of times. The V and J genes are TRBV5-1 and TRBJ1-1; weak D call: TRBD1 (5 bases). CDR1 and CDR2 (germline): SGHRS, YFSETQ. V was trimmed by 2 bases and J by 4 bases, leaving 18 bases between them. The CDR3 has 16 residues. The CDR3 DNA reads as TGCGCCAGCAGCTTCGCGCTTACGGGGCTGTTCACTGAAGCTTTCTTT. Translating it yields CASSFALTGLFTEAFF.

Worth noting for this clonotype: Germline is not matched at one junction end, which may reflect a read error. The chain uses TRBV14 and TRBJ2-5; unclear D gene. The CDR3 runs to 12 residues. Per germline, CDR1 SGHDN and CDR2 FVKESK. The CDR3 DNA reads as TGTGCCAGAAGCCAAGACCTCCAGACCCAGTACTTC. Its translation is CARSQDLQTQYF.

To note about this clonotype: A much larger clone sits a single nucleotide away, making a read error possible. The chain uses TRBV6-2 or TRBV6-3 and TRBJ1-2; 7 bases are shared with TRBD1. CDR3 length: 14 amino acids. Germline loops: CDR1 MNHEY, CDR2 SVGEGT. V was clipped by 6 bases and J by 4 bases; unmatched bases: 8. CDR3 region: CASSPRGQLYGYTF. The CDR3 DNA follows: TGTGCCAGCAGCCCCCGGGGACAGCTCTATGGCTACACCTTC.

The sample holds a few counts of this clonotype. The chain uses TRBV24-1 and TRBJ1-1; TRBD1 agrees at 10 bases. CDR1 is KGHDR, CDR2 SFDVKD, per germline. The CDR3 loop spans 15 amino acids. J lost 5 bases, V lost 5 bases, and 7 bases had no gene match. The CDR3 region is CATSVDRGRWTEAFF. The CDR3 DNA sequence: TGTGCCACCAGTGTTGACAGGGGGCGATGGACTGAAGCTTTCTTT.

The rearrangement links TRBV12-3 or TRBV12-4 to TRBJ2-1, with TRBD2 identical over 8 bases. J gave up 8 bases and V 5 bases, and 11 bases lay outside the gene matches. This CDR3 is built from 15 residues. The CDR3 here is CASSPGLVRLDEQFF. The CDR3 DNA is TGTGCCAGCAGTCCGGGACTAGTCCGGTTGGATGAGCAGTTCTTC.

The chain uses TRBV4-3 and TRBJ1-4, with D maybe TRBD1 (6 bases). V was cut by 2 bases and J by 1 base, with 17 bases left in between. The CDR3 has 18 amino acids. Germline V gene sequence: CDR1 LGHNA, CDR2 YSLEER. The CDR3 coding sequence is TGCGCCAGCAGCCAACACCCGAGTGCCAGGGGAACTAATGAAAAACTGTTTTTT. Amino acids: CASSQHPSARGTNEKLFF.

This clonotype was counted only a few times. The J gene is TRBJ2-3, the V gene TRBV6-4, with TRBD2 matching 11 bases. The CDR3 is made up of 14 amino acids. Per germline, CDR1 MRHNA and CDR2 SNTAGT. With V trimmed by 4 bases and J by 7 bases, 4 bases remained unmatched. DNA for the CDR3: TGTGCCAGCAGTGTCCTAGCGGGGGGCAATACGCAGTATTTT. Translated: CASSVLAGGNTQYF.

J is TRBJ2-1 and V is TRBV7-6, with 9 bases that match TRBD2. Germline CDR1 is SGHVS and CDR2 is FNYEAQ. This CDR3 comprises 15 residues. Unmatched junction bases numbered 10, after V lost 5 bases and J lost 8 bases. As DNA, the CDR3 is TGTGCCAGCAGCCAGCCAGCGGGGGGCGGGTATGAGCAGTTCTTC. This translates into CASSQPAGGGYEQFF.

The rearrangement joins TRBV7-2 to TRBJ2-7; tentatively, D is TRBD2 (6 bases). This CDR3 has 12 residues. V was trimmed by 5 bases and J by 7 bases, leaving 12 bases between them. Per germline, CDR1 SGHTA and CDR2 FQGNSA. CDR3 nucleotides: TGTGCCAGCAGCCCCGCGGGGAGGGAGCAGTACGTC. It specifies CASSPAGREQYV.

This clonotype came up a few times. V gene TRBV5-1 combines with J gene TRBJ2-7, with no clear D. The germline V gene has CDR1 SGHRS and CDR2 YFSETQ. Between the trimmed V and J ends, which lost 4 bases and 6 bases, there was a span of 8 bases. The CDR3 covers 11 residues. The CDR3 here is CASSGWGEQYF. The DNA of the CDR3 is TGCGCCAGCAGCGGGTGGGGCGAGCAGTACTTC.

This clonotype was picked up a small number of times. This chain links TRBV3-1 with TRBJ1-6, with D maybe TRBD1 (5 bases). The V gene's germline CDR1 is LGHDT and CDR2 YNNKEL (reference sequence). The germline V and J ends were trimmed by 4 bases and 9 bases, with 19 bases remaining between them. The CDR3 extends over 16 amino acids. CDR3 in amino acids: CASSLGDGVRSSPLHF. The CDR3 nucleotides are TGTGCCAGCAGCCTTGGGGACGGCGTACGAAGTTCACCCCTCCACTTT.

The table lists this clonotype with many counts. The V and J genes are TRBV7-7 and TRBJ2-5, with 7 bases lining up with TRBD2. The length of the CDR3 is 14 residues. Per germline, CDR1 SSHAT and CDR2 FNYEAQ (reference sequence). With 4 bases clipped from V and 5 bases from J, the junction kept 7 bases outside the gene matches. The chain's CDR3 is CASSSGGFLETQYF. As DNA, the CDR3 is TGTGCCAGCAGCTCCGGGGGGTTTTTGGAGACCCAGTACTTC.

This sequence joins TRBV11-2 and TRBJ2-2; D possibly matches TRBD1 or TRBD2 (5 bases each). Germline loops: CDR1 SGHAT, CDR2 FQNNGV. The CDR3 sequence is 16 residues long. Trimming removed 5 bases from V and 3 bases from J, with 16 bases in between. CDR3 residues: CASSQIRGTDTGELFF. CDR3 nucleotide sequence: TGTGCCAGCAGCCAGATCCGAGGGACGGACACCGGGGAGCTGTTTTTT.

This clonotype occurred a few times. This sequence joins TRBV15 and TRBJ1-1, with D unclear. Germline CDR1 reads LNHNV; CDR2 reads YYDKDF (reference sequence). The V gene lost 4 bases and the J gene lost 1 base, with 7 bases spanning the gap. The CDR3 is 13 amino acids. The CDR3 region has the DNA TGTGCCACCAGCACCATCCCGAACACTGAAGCTTTCTTT. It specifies CATSTIPNTEAFF.